This TCR beta chain derives from a study of beta chain features in type 1 diabetes. Study-level findings and limits: Amplification by PCR could prefer shorter templates, with the same effect in patients and controls. Moderate yet significant TCRB CDR3 shortening was seen in Type 1 diabetes patients in all four CD4+ subsets. An over-representation of cells with high TCR expression could result from cDNA sequencing.

Reverse transcription of all isolated RNA meant that expressed TCRB transcripts were sequenced. Sequenced naive, central memory and regulatory T cell samples produced an average of roughly 3.5 million reads. The repertoire was sequenced with immunoSEQ multiplex PCR; TCRdb's copy has only in-frame clones and lacks some. The data hold approximately 260,000 clones, with just over 20% observed a single time. Note on this clone: The antigen remains undetermined.

The clonotype originates from a woman in her 40s with type 1 diabetes. Sequencing was done on a sample of naive CD4+ T cells from blood.

In nucleotides, the CDR3 is TGTGCCAGTCGACCGGGACAGGTCTACAATGAGCAGTTCTTC. Its translation: CASRPGQVYNEQFF. The chain uses TRBV6-1 and TRBJ2-1; 8 positions match TRBD1. The CDR3 totals 14 residues. Trimming took 9 bases from V and 3 from J; bases not matched to a gene: 7. Germline-derived CDR1 and CDR2 are MNHNS and SASEGT.